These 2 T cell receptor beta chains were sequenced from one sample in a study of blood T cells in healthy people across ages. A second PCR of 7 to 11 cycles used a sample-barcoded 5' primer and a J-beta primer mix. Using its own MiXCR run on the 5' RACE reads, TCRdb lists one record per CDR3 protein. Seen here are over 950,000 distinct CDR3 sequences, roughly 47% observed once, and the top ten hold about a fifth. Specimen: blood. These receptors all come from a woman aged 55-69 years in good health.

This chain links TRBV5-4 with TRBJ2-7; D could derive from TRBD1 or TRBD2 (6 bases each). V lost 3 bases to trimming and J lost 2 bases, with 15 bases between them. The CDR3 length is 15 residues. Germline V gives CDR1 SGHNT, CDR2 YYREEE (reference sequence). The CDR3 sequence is CASSWKEGDPYEQYF. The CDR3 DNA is TGTGCCAGCAGCTGGAAGGAGGGGGACCCCTACGAGCAGTACTTC.

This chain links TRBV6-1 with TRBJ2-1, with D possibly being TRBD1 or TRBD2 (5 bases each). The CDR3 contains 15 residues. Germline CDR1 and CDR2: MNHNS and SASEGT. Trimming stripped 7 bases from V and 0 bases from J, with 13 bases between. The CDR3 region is CASNEGHSSYNEQFF. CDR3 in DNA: TGTGCCAGCAATGAGGGGCATAGCTCCTACAATGAGCAGTTCTTC.